Sequencing of this T cell receptor beta chain was carried out in a study of chemoradiotherapy in HPV16-positive cancers. Assay: immunoSEQ multiplex PCR; the TCRdb copy retains only in-frame clones and omits some. Of under 7,000 clones listed, 84% were seen once; the top ten hold 9%. In this sample, this clone turned up a few times. V dropped 8 bases and J dropped 5 bases, with 7 bases sitting between them. The CDR3 has 11 residues. Germline V gene sequence: CDR1 MNHEY, CDR2 SVGAGI. This sample comprised tumor tissue, obtained from a patient who underwent chemoradiotherapy. The origin of this receptor is a human donor with HPV-associated anogenital cancer. The genes are TRBV6-5 and TRBJ1-5, with D unresolved. CDR3 in DNA: TGTGCCAGCGGGAGGCATCAGCCCCAGCATTTT. Its protein product is CASGRHQPQHF.